These 3 T cell receptor beta chains were all obtained from the same sample, sequenced in a study of blood T cell repertoires in COVID-19. Assay used: immunoSEQ multiplex PCR; TCRdb lists only in-frame clones, some missing. This sample has under 200,000 clones, with around 88% found just once. The sequencing input was PBMCs or T cells enriched from blood (not recorded which). Receptors were obtained from a man in his forties with acute COVID-19.

The chain couples TRBV27 to TRBJ2-1; 9 nucleotides agree with TRBD2. The germline gives CDR1 MNHEY, CDR2 SMNVEV (reference sequence). Trimming at V came to 0 bases and at J to 1 base, leaving 1 base not matched to a gene. CDR3 size: 16 residues. DNA for the CDR3: TGTGCCAGCAGTTTATCGACTAGCGGATCCTACAATGAGCAGTTCTTC. Translating it yields CASSLSTSGSYNEQFF.

This sequence joins TRBV10-3 and TRBJ2-5; weak D call: TRBD1 (6 bases). CDR3 length: 15 residues. From germline, CDR1 is ENHRY and CDR2 SYGVKD. Trimming took off 6 bases at V and 5 bases at J, with 19 bases between the two ends. CDR3 DNA sequence: TGTGCCATCAGGGAACAGGGCTTAGGCTGGGAGACCCAGTACTTC. This encodes CAIREQGLGWETQYF.

The chain recombines TRBV19 with TRBJ1-2; 7 bases are shared with TRBD1. The junction had 11 bases not matched to a gene; V was cut back by 6 bases and J by 4 bases. This CDR3 has 15 amino acids. The V gene's germline CDR1 is LNHDA and CDR2 SQIVND (reference sequence). Written as DNA, the CDR3 is TGTGCCAGTAGCCCCGCGACAGGGCAATCCTATGGCTACACCTTC. Protein: CASSPATGQSYGYTF.